These 28 T cell receptor beta chains came from one sample sequenced in a study of blood T cell repertoires in COVID-19. Profiled with immunoSEQ multiplex PCR; TCRdb holds only in-frame clones, not every one. The sample yields 200,000 to 250,000 clones, about four fifths seen once. Sequencing was carried out using peripheral blood. The origin of the receptors is an elderly woman with acute or convalescent COVID-19.

The chain has TRBV27 and TRBJ2-3; D is unresolved. This CDR3 spans 13 amino acids. Germline V gene lookup returns CDR1 MNHEY and CDR2 SMNVEV (reference sequence). The ends were cut back, 4 bases at V and 6 bases at J, with 11 bases in the middle. CDR3 protein: CASSSIPGDTQYF. The CDR3 DNA is TGTGCCAGCAGTTCCATTCCCGGGGATACGCAGTATTTT.

The rearrangement uses TRBV10-3 and TRBJ1-5; 7 bases match TRBD1. The CDR3 extends over 14 amino acids. CDR1 and CDR2 from the germline V gene are ENHRY and SYGVKD. Losses at the gene ends were 11 bases for V and 6 bases for J; bases not matched to a gene: 13. The CDR3 is CAVGVEGAGQPQHF. The CDR3 coding sequence is TGTGCCGTCGGAGTAGAGGGGGCGGGTCAGCCCCAGCATTTT.

CDR3 region: CASSAVRERDEQFF. In DNA, the CDR3 is TGTGCCAGCAGCGCCGTTAGGGAGAGGGATGAGCAGTTCTTC. The chain combines TRBV7-9 with TRBJ2-1; maybe TRBD2 (5 bases). The CDR3 is made up of 14 amino acids. Germline-derived CDR1 and CDR2 are SEHNR and FQNEAQ (reference sequence). V was trimmed by 5 bases and J by 8 bases, leaving 16 bases between them.

CDR3 DNA sequence: TGTGCCAGCAGTCTTATCGGGACAGGCAATCAGCCCCAGCATTTT. Its translation is CASSLIGTGNQPQHF. This chain uses TRBV7-2 with TRBJ1-5, with TRBD1 identical over 7 bases. The CDR3 runs 15 residues. Germline CDR1 and CDR2: SGHTA and FQGNSA. V lost 6 bases to trimming and J lost 2 bases; unmatched junction nucleotides: 7.

There are a few counts of this clone. The DNA of the CDR3 is TGTGCCAGCAGTGAGGCTTATACTAACTATGGCTACACCTTC. This codes for CASSEAYTNYGYTF. The chain combines TRBV25-1 with TRBJ1-2; D unresolved. Trimming took 3 bases from V and 0 from J, leaving 8 bases between them. CDR1 is MGHDK and CDR2 is SYGVNS in the germline V gene. CDR3 size: 14 residues.

This sequence joins TRBV6-5 and TRBJ1-1; maybe TRBD1 (6 bases). Per germline, CDR1 MNHEY and CDR2 SVGAGI. The CDR3 consists of 16 residues. Trimming took 2 bases from V and 3 from J, leaving 16 bases between them. CDR3 nucleotide sequence: TGTGCCAGCAGTTACAACGGGGGGGCGTTCGACACTGAAGCTTTCTTT. Protein: CASSYNGGAFDTEAFF.

This clone was recorded only once. The chain combines TRBV19 with TRBJ2-2; 14 bases are a match to TRBD2. V dropped 7 bases and J dropped 2; count of bases not matched to a gene: 6. Germline V lookup: CDR1 LNHDA, CDR2 SQIVND (reference sequence). This CDR3 spans 17 amino acids. The CDR3 DNA sequence: TGTGCCAGTATGTTGACTAGCGGGGGGGTCAACACCGGGGAGCTGTTTTTT. Residues: CASMLTSGGVNTGELFF.

The chain links TRBV6-1 to TRBJ1-2, with 11 bases matching TRBD1. The CDR3 runs 17 residues. V shed 4 bases, J shed 4 bases, and the junction held 11 bases outside the gene matches. CDR1 MNHNS and CDR2 SASEGT come from the germline V gene. In DNA, the CDR3 is TGTGCCAGCAGTGTCGCCGTACGGACAGGGGGCTCCTATGGCTACACCTTC. It is translated as CASSVAVRTGGSYGYTF.

The chain carries TRBV7-3 and TRBJ2-3; D not resolved. The CDR3 runs 15 residues. V dropped 4 bases and J dropped 4 bases, with 15 bases sitting between them. Germline V gene lookup returns CDR1 SGHTA and CDR2 FQGTGA. In nucleotides, the CDR3 is TGTGCCAGCAGCTCTTACGTGGGCGACGCAGATACGCAGTATTTT. Translation: CASSSYVGDADTQYF.

The genes are TRBV19 and TRBJ2-3, with D unclear. Trimming stripped 2 bases from V and 6 bases from J, with 9 bases between. There are 13 residues in the CDR3. The V gene's germline CDR1 is LNHDA and CDR2 SQIVND (reference sequence). CDR3 amino acids: CASSIFSEDTQYF. In DNA form, the CDR3 reads TGTGCCAGTAGTATATTCTCTGAGGATACGCAGTATTTT.

V is TRBV5-1 and J is TRBJ1-1, with D tentatively TRBD1 (5 bases). V lost 0 bases and J lost 4, with 10 bases in between. CDR1 SGHRS and CDR2 YFSETQ come from the germline V gene. This CDR3 region has 14 residues. CDR3 protein: CASSLASRGTEAFF. CDR3 in DNA: TGCGCCAGCAGCTTGGCGTCAAGGGGCACTGAAGCTTTCTTT.

The chain carries TRBV27 and TRBJ2-2; D is possibly TRBD2 (6 bases). Germline CDR1 reads MNHEY; CDR2 reads SMNVEV (reference sequence). The CDR3 has 16 amino acids. V lost 5 bases to trimming and J lost 3 bases, with 16 bases between them. The CDR3 region has the DNA TGTGCCAGCAGTGGAAATAGCGGAGTGGACACCGGGGAGCTGTTTTTT. Residues: CASSGNSGVDTGELFF.

The chain combines TRBV7-3 with TRBJ2-5; 9 nucleotides align to TRBD1. CDR1 SGHTA and CDR2 FQGTGA come from the germline V gene. With V trimmed by 5 bases and J by 5 bases, 9 bases remained unmatched. This CDR3 comprises 15 residues. CDR3 loop: CASSPDGTGRETQYF. The DNA for the CDR3 is TGTGCCAGCAGCCCCGACGGGACAGGGAGGGAGACCCAGTACTTC.

The rearrangement joins TRBV28 to TRBJ2-1, with a tentative D call TRBD2 (6 bases). There are 12 residues in the CDR3. The ends were cut back, 5 bases at V and 8 bases at J, with 10 bases in the middle. The V gene's germline CDR1 is MDHEN and CDR2 SYDVKM. CDR3 in amino acids: CASSPPGDEQFF. In DNA, the CDR3 is TGTGCCAGCAGTCCGCCGGGGGATGAGCAGTTCTTC.

This rearrangement joins TRBV7-2 to TRBJ2-3; 7 nucleotides agree with TRBD2. CDR1 and CDR2 (germline): SGHTA, FQGNSA. Trimming took 7 bases from V and 0 from J; bases not matched to a gene: 7. This CDR3 region has 15 residues. CDR3 sequence reads: CASTVRAGSTDTQYF. Here the CDR3 DNA reads TGTGCCAGCACCGTCCGAGCGGGGAGCACAGATACGCAGTATTTT.

The chain combines TRBV3-1 (or the pseudogene TRBV3-2) with TRBJ2-1; the match to TRBD2 covers 9 bases. Germline V gene sequence: CDR1 LGHDT, CDR2 YNNKEL (reference sequence). V was pared by 3 bases and J by 6 bases, with 12 bases of the junction left unmatched. The CDR3 is 17 residues long. CDR3 sequence (DNA): TGTGCCAGCAGCCATATCAGTAGCGGGGGAGAAGGCAATGAGCAGTTCTTC. It is translated as CASSHISSGGEGNEQFF.

The chain joins TRBV3-1 (or the pseudogene TRBV3-2) to TRBJ1-6; 7 bases match TRBD1. Germline CDR1 LGHDT, CDR2 YNNKEL (reference sequence). The CDR3 is 13 residues long. V lost 7 bases, J lost 5 bases, and 2 bases stayed unmatched. This CDR3 reads CASTGTDNSPLHF. The DNA of the CDR3 is TGTGCCAGCACCGGGACAGATAATTCACCCCTCCACTTT.

This clone was counted a few times. This rearrangement joins TRBV9 to TRBJ2-7, with TRBD1 identical over 10 bases. Germline V gene data show CDR1 as SGDLS and CDR2 as YYNGEE. The CDR3 totals 16 residues. Trimming at V came to 6 bases and at J to 1 base, leaving 10 bases not matched to a gene. The CDR3 sequence is CASTPGGTGASYEQYF. The CDR3 DNA reads TGTGCCAGCACCCCAGGAGGGACAGGGGCGTCCTACGAGCAGTACTTC.

This clone was found a few times. The chain recombines TRBV3-1 (or the pseudogene TRBV3-2) with TRBJ2-7; D gene unclear. The CDR3 extends over 12 amino acids. The germline V gene encodes CDR1 LGHDT and CDR2 YNNKEL (reference sequence). The germline V and J ends were trimmed by 3 bases and 6 bases, with 9 bases remaining between them. CDR3: CASSHRPSEQYF. For the CDR3, the DNA is TGTGCCAGCAGCCATCGCCCCAGCGAGCAGTACTTC.

The chain couples TRBV21-1 to TRBJ2-2; the table calls TRBD2, which could not be checked here. TRBV21-1 is designated a pseudogene. CDR3 length equals 15 residues. CDR3 protein: CASSNGSAHTGELFF. The CDR3 DNA is TGTGCCAGCAGCAACGGTAGCGCGCACACCGGGGAGCTGTTTTTT.

This rearrangement joins TRBV6-5 to TRBJ2-7; possibly TRBD2 for D (5 bases). Per germline, CDR1 MNHEY and CDR2 SVGAGI. V was pared by 0 bases and J by 0 bases, with 12 bases between. CDR3 length equals 16 residues. CDR3 region: CASSYSMDFSSYEQYF. The DNA of the CDR3 is TGTGCCAGCAGTTACTCGATGGACTTCAGCTCCTACGAGCAGTACTTC.

This clone was found a few times. The chain carries TRBV7-2 and TRBJ1-2, with 11 nucleotides matching TRBD1. V shed 5 bases, J shed 4 bases, and the junction held 3 bases outside the gene matches. The CDR3 runs to 14 residues. Per the germline V gene, CDR1 is SGHTA and CDR2 is FQGNSA. The CDR3 loop is CASSPGTGGYGYTF. The CDR3 DNA sequence: TGTGCCAGCAGCCCGGGGACAGGGGGCTATGGCTACACCTTC. Full variable domain (rest looked up from reference TRBV7-2 and TRBJ1-2): GAGVSQSPSNKVTEKGKDVELRCDPISGHTALYWYRQSLGQGLEFLIYFQGNSAPDKSGLPSDRFSAERTGGSVSTLTIQRTQQEDSAVYLCASSPGTGGYGYTFGSGTRLTVV.

CDR3 in amino acids: CSVVTGDVPDTQYF. The CDR3 DNA is TGCAGCGTTGTCACAGGGGATGTCCCAGATACGCAGTATTTT. This chain uses TRBV29-1 with TRBJ2-3, with TRBD1 identical over 7 bases. V shed 4 bases, J shed 4 bases, and the junction held 8 bases outside the gene matches. The germline V gene has CDR1 SQVTM and CDR2 ANQGSEA. There are 14 residues in the CDR3.

V is TRBV30 and J is TRBJ2-1; D gene unclear. The CDR3 has 15 residues. Germline V lookup: CDR1 GTSNPN, CDR2 SVGIG (reference sequence). Trimming removed 2 bases from V and 2 bases from J, with 13 bases in between. The CDR3 region has the DNA TGTGCCTGGAGTCTAGATCCGATACCCTACAATGAGCAGTTCTTC. The encoded protein is CAWSLDPIPYNEQFF.

The J gene is TRBJ1-5, the V gene TRBV6-5; TRBD1 agrees at 9 bases. Germline CDR1 reads MNHEY; CDR2 reads SVGAGI. The CDR3 covers 14 residues. Unmatched junction bases numbered 9, after V lost 9 bases and J lost 6 bases. The CDR3 DNA reads as TGTGCCAGTACCCCGGGACAGGGTATTCAGCCCCAGCATTTT. It is translated as CASTPGQGIQPQHF.

This clone was detected many times. The V gene is TRBV5-4, the J gene TRBJ1-1, with unresolved D. Trimming took 6 bases from V and 1 from J, leaving 16 bases between them. Germline lookup yields CDR1 SGHNT and CDR2 YYREEE (reference sequence). This CDR3 comprises 15 residues. For the CDR3, the DNA is TGTGCCAGCACTCGAGGTAAGGGAGGGAACACTGAAGCTTTCTTT. Its protein product is CASTRGKGGNTEAFF. Filled out from reference TRBV5-4 and TRBJ1-1, the complete variable domain reads ETGVTQSPTHLIKTRGQQVTLRCSSQSGHNTVSWYQQALGQGPQFIFQYYREEENGRGNFPPRFSGLQFPNYSSELNVNALELDDSALYLCASTRGKGGNTEAFFGQGTRLTVV.

The rearrangement joins TRBV19 to TRBJ2-6; 12 nucleotides align to TRBD2. V shed 5 bases and J 0 bases; nucleotides not matched to a gene: 5. Germline lookup yields CDR1 LNHDA and CDR2 SQIVND (reference sequence). The CDR3 loop spans 18 amino acids. The CDR3 spells CASSYSSGRASGANVLTF. The CDR3, as DNA: TGTGCCAGTAGTTATTCTAGCGGGAGGGCCTCTGGGGCCAACGTCCTGACTTTC.

The table lists this clone with a few counts. The rearrangement links TRBV24-1 to TRBJ2-3; 10 bases align to TRBD2. The germline V gene encodes CDR1 KGHDR and CDR2 SFDVKD. The CDR3 contains 16 residues. With V trimmed by 4 bases and J by 3 bases, 6 bases remained unmatched. Here the CDR3 reads CATSDPSGRVTDTQYF. The DNA of the CDR3 is TGTGCCACCAGTGACCCTAGCGGGAGAGTGACAGATACGCAGTATTTT.